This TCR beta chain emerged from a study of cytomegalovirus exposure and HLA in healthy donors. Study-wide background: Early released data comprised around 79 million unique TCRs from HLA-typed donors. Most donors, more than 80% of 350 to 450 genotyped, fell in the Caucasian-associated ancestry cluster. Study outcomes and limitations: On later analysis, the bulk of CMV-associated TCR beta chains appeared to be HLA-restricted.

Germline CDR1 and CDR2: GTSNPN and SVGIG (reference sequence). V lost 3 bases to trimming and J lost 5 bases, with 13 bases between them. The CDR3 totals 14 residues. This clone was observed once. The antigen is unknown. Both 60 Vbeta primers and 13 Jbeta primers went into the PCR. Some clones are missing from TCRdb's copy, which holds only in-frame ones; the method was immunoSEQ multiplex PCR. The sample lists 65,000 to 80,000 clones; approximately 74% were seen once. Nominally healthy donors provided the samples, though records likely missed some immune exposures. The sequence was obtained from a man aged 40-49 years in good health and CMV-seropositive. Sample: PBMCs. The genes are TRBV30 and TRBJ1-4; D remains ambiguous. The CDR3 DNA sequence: TGTGCCTGGAGAGGTCAGGCGTTAAATGAAAAACTGTTTTTT. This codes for CAWRGQALNEKLFF.